This T cell receptor beta chain was sequenced in a study of identical twins. Template switching added a universal primer binding site, and final cDNA carried unique molecular identifiers. TCRdb reanalysed the 5' RACE reads using MiXCR and keeps one entry per CDR3 protein. The sample has over 600,000 distinct CDR3 sequences, around 20% seen once. CDR3 length: 16 amino acids. In germline, CDR1 is SGHTA, CDR2 FQGNSA. Trimming at V came to 2 bases and at J to 9 bases, leaving 13 bases not matched to a gene. This clonotype was recorded once. Its antigen is as yet unknown. Study observations and caveats: Diverse VJ usage suggested most zero-insertion clonotypes were not invariant T cells.

The same data also contributed to another study, on T cells expressing NK-cell markers. That source reports: Out of eight donors sequenced, seven tested HCMV-seropositive and the remaining one seronegative. Several donors likewise had their CD3+CD56-NKG2C+ fraction led by these clonotypes.

The chain recombines TRBV7-2 with TRBJ2-1; 7 nucleotides match TRBD1. Sequencing used PBMCs. The sequence was collected from a woman under 30 in good health. CDR3 loop: CASSLRGAGGSIEQFF. CDR3 nucleotides: TGTGCCAGCAGCTTAAGAGGAGCAGGGGGAAGTATTGAGCAGTTCTTC.